Below, 19 T cell receptor beta chains from the same sample are listed, as sequenced in a study of blood T cell repertoires in COVID-19. TCRdb's copy holds only in-frame clones and misses some; the assay was immunoSEQ multiplex PCR. The sample has approximately 28,000 clones, about 90% seen once. Sequenced: peripheral blood. These receptors all come from a woman aged 60-75 years with active COVID-19.

The V call is TRBV11-2, the J call TRBJ2-6, with TRBD1 matching over 8 bases. The CDR3 sequence is 15 residues long. J gave up 2 bases and V 4 bases, and 1 base lay outside the gene matches. Germline lookup yields CDR1 SGHAT and CDR2 FQNNGV. The CDR3 nucleotides are TGTGCCAGCAGCTCAGGGGGCGCTGGGGCCAACGTCCTGACTTTC. It yields the protein CASSSGGAGANVLTF.

This rearrangement joins TRBV3-1 (or the pseudogene TRBV3-2) to TRBJ1-2, with D maybe TRBD1 (6 bases). V was pared by 2 bases and J by 7 bases, with 8 bases between. In germline, CDR1 is LGHDT, CDR2 YNNKEL (reference sequence). The CDR3 extends over 12 amino acids. CDR3 loop: CASSQPQGGYTF. The CDR3 region has the DNA TGTGCCAGCAGCCAACCACAGGGTGGCTACACCTTC.

The rearrangement uses TRBV7-2 and TRBJ1-5; D not resolved. Looked up from germline, CDR1 is SGHTA and CDR2 is FQGNSA. The CDR3 consists of 16 residues. The V and J ends lost 0 bases and 0 bases respectively, with 9 bases between them. The CDR3: CASSLAFGHSNQPQHF. The CDR3 DNA is TGTGCCAGCAGCTTAGCGTTCGGTCATAGCAATCAGCCCCAGCATTTT.

This clone came up a few times. The rearrangement joins TRBV7-6 to TRBJ2-3; a weak D match, TRBD1 (6 bases). V lost 4 bases and J lost 4, with 15 bases in between. CDR1 is SGHVS, CDR2 FNYEAQ, per germline. The CDR3 runs to 15 residues. The CDR3 coding sequence is TGTGCCAGCAGCTCCCAGGGGTCCTGGCCAGATACGCAGTATTTT. Residues: CASSSQGSWPDTQYF.

This sequence joins TRBV19 and TRBJ1-1, with D perhaps matching TRBD1 (6 bases). V lost 3 bases to trimming and J lost 3 bases, with 11 bases between them. The V gene's germline CDR1 is LNHDA and CDR2 SQIVND (reference sequence). The CDR3 length is 14 residues. CDR3 amino acids: CASSIGQGYTEAFF. DNA for the CDR3: TGTGCCAGTAGTATTGGGCAGGGGTACACTGAAGCTTTCTTT. Looking up the rest from reference TRBV19 and TRBJ1-1 gives the full variable domain: DGGITQSPKYLFRKEGQNVTLSCEQNLNHDAMYWYRQDPGQGLRLIYYSQIVNDFQKGDIAEGYSVSREKKESFPLTVTSAQKNPTAFYLCASSIGQGYTEAFFGQGTRLTVV.

This chain links TRBV30 with TRBJ1-6, with TRBD1 as a possible D gene (6 bases). The V and J ends lost 3 bases and 6 bases respectively, with 12 bases between them. Per germline, CDR1 GTSNPN and CDR2 SVGIG (reference sequence). This CDR3 has 14 amino acids. CDR3 loop: CAWRDRLGNSPLHF. CDR3 DNA sequence: TGTGCCTGGAGAGACAGGCTGGGTAATTCACCCCTCCACTTT. The full variable domain, in which reference TRBV30 and TRBJ1-6 provide the parts outside the CDR3, is SQTIHQWPATLVQPVGSPLSLECTVEGTSNPNLYWYRQAAGRGLQLLFYSVGIGQISSEVPQNLSASRPQDRQFILSSKKLLLSDSGFYLCAWRDRLGNSPLHFGNGTRLTVT.

V gene TRBV7-9 combines with J gene TRBJ2-3, with TRBD2 matching over 14 bases. CDR3 length: 16 residues. The germline gives CDR1 SEHNR, CDR2 FQNEAQ (reference sequence). J was trimmed by 6 bases and V by 3 bases; bases with no gene match: 5. CDR3 nucleotide sequence: TGTGCCAGCAGCTTCCTGACTAGCGGGAGGGAGGATACGCAGTATTTT. Its protein is CASSFLTSGREDTQYF.

This clone was seen a single time. The genes are TRBV7-9 and TRBJ2-1, with TRBD2 as a possible D gene (5 bases). CDR3 length equals 14 residues. The germline CDR1 and CDR2 sequences are SEHNR and FQNEAQ (reference sequence). The V end lost 4 bases, the J end lost 2 bases, and 9 bases lay between the germline ends. CDR3 nucleotide sequence: TGTGCCAGCAGCTCCGAACTAGCCTACAATGAGCAGTTCTTC. Translating gives CASSSELAYNEQFF.

The chain combines TRBV30 with TRBJ2-7, with a tentative D call TRBD2 (5 bases). Germline CDR1 and CDR2: GTSNPN and SVGIG (reference sequence). V lost 2 bases, J lost 7 bases, and 12 bases lay in between. The CDR3 runs to 12 residues. CDR3 sequence reads: CAWSTTPGEQYF. DNA of the CDR3: TGTGCCTGGAGTACAACCCCGGGGGAGCAGTACTTC.

The rearrangement uses TRBV6-1 and TRBJ2-3; 10 bases map to TRBD2. The V segment lost 4 bases and the J segment 1 base; nucleotides outside the gene matches: 11. This CDR3 is 18 amino acids long. Germline assignment: CDR1 MNHNS and CDR2 SASEGT. For the CDR3, the DNA is TGTGCCAGCAGTGCCCGGCTACTAGCGGGATTGGGCACAGATACGCAGTATTTT. This sequence encodes CASSARLLAGLGTDTQYF.

This clone came up a few times. V is TRBV4-1 and J is TRBJ2-7; D gene unclear. This CDR3 region has 12 residues. With 1 base removed from V and 9 bases from J, the gap between germline ends came to 10 bases. The germline CDR1 and CDR2 sequences are MGHRA and YSYEKL. CDR3 DNA sequence: TGCGCCAGCAGCCAAGCGGGTATCGTGCAGTACTTC. This translates into CASSQAGIVQYF.

The chain has TRBV28 and TRBJ2-1; D unclear. Between the trimmed V and J ends, which lost 3 bases and 7 bases, there was a span of 22 bases. The CDR3 contains 17 residues. Germline CDR1 MDHEN, CDR2 SYDVKM. The CDR3 loop is CASSFPPLSRSQNEQFF. CDR3 bases: TGTGCCAGCAGTTTTCCACCCCTATCTAGGAGTCAAAATGAGCAGTTCTTC.

The rearrangement joins TRBV7-2 to TRBJ2-7, with D possibly being TRBD1 (5 bases). This CDR3 comprises 14 residues. The V gene's germline CDR1 is SGHTA and CDR2 FQGNSA. The ends were cut back, 5 bases at V and 5 bases at J, with 16 bases in the middle. In DNA form, the CDR3 reads TGTGCCAGCAGCCCACAAGGGGCTATGAACGAGCAGTACTTC. Translation gives CASSPQGAMNEQYF.

The rearrangement uses TRBV4-1 and TRBJ2-7; 9 positions agree with TRBD2. This CDR3 is built from 14 residues. Germline CDR1 and CDR2: MGHRA and YSYEKL. Trimming cost V 4 bases and J 2 bases; bases outside gene matches: 3. CDR3 nucleotide sequence: TGCGCCAGCAGCCCCCAGCGGGAGGCCTACGAGCAGTACTTC. Translation gives CASSPQREAYEQYF.

The chain couples TRBV19 to TRBJ2-1; 7 bases line up with TRBD2. J gave up 10 bases and V 6 bases, and 9 bases lay outside the gene matches. Germline CDR1 reads LNHDA; CDR2 reads SQIVND (reference sequence). The CDR3 covers 13 residues. The CDR3 DNA is TGTGCCAGTAGCCCTACCTTGGGGGGGGAGCAGTTCTTC. Amino acids: CASSPTLGGEQFF.

The genes are TRBV6-5 and TRBJ2-3; D is uncertain. Germline V gene sequence: CDR1 MNHEY, CDR2 SVGAGI. V lost 8 bases, J lost 7 bases, and 10 bases lay in between. This CDR3 contains 11 residues. The CDR3 loop is CASGQEYTQYF. The CDR3, as DNA: TGTGCCAGCGGGCAGGAATATACGCAGTATTTT.

This sequence joins TRBV18 and TRBJ2-1, with D perhaps TRBD1 (5 bases). This CDR3 comprises 15 residues. V lost 5 bases to trimming and J lost 3 bases, with 14 bases between them. The germline V gene has CDR1 KGHSH and CDR2 LQKENI. The CDR3, as DNA: TGTGCCAGCTCAGTAGGACACTCCATCTACAATGAGCAGTTCTTC. Protein sequence: CASSVGHSIYNEQFF. The variable domain in full, completed from reference TRBV18 and TRBJ2-1, reads NAGVMQNPRHLVRRRGQEARLRCSPMKGHSHVYWYRQLPEEGLKFMVYLQKENIIDESGMPKERFSAEFPKEGPSILRIQQVVRGDSAAYFCASSVGHSIYNEQFFGPGTRLTVL.

The chain has TRBV9 and TRBJ2-3; 11 positions agree with TRBD2. The CDR3 has 16 amino acids. J gave up 7 bases and V 0 bases, and 7 bases lay outside the gene matches. Looked up from germline, CDR1 is SGDLS and CDR2 is YYNGEE. The CDR3 DNA reads TGTGCCAGCAGCGTAGGCCTAGCGGGAGGAGGATATACGCAGTATTTT. Translation gives CASSVGLAGGGYTQYF.

This sequence joins TRBV3-1 (or the pseudogene TRBV3-2) and TRBJ2-1; 7 bases are a match to TRBD1. Looked up from germline, CDR1 is LGHDT and CDR2 is YNNKEL (reference sequence). V trimming: 4 bases; J trimming: 15 bases; junction bases outside the gene matches: 6. The CDR3 covers 11 residues. CDR3 DNA sequence: TGTGCCAGCAGCCTACGGGACAGCTTGTTCTTC. Its translation is CASSLRDSLFF.